This T cell receptor (beta chain) derives from a study of cytomegalovirus exposure and HLA in healthy donors. Trimming cost V 4 bases and J 8 bases; bases outside gene matches: 5. Looked up from germline, CDR1 is SGHRS and CDR2 is YFSETQ. The CDR3 is made up of 13 amino acids. The study ran its PCR with 60 Vbeta and 13 Jbeta primers. The table came from immunoSEQ multiplex PCR; TCRdb's copy has only in-frame clones and leaves some out. Among 150,000 to 200,000 clones listed, 82% were seen once. The clonotype originates from a girl aged 2 to 9 in good health and CMV-seropositive. This chain links TRBV5-1 with TRBJ1-2, with 10 nucleotides matching TRBD1. The sample comprised PBMCs. The DNA of the CDR3 is TGCGCCAGCAGCACCGGGACAGGGGAGGGCTACACCTTC. It codes for CASSTGTGEGYTF.